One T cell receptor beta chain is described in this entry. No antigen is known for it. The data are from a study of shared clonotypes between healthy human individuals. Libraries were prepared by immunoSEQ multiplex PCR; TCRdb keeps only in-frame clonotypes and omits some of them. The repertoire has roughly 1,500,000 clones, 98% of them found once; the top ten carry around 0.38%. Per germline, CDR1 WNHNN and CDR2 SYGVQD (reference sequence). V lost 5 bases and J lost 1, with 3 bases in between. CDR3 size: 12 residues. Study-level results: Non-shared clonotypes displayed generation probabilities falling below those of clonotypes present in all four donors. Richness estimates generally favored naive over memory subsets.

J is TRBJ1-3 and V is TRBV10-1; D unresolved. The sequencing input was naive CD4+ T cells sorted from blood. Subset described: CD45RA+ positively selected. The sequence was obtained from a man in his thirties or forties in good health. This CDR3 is CASSNSGNTIYF. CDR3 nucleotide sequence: TGCGCCAGCAGTAATTCTGGAAACACCATATATTTT.